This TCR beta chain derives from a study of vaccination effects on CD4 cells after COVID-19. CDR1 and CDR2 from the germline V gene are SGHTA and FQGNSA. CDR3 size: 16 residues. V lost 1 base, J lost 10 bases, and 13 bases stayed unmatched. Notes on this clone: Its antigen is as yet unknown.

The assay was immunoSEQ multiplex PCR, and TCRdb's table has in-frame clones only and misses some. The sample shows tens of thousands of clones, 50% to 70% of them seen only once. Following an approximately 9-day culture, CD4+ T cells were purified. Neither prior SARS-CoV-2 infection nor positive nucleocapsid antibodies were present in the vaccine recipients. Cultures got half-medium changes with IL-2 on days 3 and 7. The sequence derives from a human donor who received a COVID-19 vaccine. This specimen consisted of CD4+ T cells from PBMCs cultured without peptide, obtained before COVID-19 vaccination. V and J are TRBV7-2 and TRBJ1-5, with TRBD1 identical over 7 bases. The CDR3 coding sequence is TGTGCCAGCAGCTTAGAGCAGGGGGGGTCCGGGATACCCCAGCATTTT. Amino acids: CASSLEQGGSGIPQHF.